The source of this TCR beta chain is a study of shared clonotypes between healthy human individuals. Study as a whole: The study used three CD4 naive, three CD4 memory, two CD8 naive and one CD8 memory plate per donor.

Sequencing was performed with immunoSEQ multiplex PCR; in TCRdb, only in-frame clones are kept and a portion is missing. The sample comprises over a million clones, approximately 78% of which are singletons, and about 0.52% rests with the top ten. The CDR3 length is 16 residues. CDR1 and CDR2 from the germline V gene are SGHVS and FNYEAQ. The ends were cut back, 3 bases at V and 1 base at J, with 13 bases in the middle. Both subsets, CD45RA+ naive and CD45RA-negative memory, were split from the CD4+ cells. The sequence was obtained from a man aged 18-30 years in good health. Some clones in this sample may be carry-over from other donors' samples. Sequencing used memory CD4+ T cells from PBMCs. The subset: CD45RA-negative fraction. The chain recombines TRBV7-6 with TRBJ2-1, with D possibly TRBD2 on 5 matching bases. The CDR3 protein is CASSFGRGRSYNEQFF. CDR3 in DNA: TGTGCCAGCAGCTTCGGACGGGGAAGGTCCTACAATGAGCAGTTCTTC.